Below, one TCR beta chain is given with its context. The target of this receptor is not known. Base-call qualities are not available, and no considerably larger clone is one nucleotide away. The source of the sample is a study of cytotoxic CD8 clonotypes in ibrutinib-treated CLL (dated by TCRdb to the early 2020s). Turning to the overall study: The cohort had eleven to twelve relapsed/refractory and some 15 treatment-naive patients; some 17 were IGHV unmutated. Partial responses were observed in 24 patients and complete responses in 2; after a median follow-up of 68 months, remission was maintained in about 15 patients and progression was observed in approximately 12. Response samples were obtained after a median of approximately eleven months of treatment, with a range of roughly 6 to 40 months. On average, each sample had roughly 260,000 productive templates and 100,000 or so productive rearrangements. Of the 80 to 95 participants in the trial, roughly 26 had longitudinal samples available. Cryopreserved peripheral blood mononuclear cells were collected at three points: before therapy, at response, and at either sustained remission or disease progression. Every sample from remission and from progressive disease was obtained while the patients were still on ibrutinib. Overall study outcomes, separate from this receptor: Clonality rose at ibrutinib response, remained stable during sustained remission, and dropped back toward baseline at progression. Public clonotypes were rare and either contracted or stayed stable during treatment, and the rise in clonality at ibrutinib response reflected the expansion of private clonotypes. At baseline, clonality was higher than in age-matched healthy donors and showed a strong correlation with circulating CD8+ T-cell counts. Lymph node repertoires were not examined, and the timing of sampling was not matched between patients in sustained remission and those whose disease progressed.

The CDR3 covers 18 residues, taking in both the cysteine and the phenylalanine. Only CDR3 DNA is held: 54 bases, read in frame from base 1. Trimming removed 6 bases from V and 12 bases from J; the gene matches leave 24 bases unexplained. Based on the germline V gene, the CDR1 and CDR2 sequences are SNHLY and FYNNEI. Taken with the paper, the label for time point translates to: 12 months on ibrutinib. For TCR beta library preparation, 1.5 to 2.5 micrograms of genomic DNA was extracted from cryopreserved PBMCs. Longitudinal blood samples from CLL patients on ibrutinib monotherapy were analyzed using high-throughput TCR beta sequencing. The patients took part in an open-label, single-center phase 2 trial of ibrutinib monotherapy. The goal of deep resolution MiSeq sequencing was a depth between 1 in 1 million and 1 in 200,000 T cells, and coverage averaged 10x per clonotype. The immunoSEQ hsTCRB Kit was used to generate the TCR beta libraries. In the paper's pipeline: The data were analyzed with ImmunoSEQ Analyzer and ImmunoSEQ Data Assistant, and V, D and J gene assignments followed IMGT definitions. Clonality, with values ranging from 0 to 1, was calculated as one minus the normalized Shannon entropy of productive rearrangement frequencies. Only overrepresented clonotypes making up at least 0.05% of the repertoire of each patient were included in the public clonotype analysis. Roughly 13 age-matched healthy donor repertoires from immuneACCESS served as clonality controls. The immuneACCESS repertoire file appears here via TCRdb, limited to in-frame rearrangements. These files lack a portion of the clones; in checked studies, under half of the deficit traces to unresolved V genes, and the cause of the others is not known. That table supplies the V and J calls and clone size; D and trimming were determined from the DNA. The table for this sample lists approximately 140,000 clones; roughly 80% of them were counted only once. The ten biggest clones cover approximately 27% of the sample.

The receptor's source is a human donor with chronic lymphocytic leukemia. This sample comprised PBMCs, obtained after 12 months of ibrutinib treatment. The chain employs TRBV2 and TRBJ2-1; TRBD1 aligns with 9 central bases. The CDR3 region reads CASSTPEILDRGRIGQFF. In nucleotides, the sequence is TGTGCCAGCAGCACCCCCGAGATTCTGGACAGGGGAAGGATTGGGCAGTTCTTC.